This T cell receptor beta chain derives from a study of T cell responses to AZD1222 COVID-19 vaccine. This CDR3 comprises 15 residues. Trimming stripped 2 bases from V and 4 bases from J, with 13 bases between. The germline V gene has CDR1 SGHRS and CDR2 YFSETQ. This clone was recorded once. TCRdb's table, derived via immunoSEQ multiplex PCR, lists solely in-frame clones and lacks some. The sample lists around 100,000 clones, about four fifths occurring once. The J gene is TRBJ2-1, the V gene TRBV5-1; D is unclear. The specimen comprised peripheral blood, sampled on day 0 of AZD1222 vaccination. The receptor's source is an adult in good health. CDR3 protein: CASSLNTIRYNEQFF. The CDR3 DNA sequence: TGCGCCAGCAGCTTAAACACCATTAGGTACAATGAGCAGTTCTTC.